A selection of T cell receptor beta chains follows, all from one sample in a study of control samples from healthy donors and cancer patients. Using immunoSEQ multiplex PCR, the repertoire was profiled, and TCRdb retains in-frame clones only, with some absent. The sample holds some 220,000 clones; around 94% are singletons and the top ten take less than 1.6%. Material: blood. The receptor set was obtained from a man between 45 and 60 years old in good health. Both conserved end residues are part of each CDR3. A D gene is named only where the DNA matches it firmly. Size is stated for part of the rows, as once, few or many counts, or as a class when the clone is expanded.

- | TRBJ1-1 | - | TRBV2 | CASSERGAGSAFF | TGTGCCAGCAGTGAAAGGGGGGCAGGGAGTGCTTTCTTT
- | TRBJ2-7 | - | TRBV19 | CASSYRASYEQYF | TGTGCCAGTAGTTACAGGGCCTCCTACGAGCAGTACTTC
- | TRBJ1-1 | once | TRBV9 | CATNPAPNTEAFF | TGTGCCACCAATCCTGCCCCGAACACTGAAGCTTTCTTT
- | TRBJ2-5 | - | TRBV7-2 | CASSFFMAGDETQYF | TGTGCCAGCAGTTTCTTTATGGCAGGGGATGAGACCCAGTACTTC
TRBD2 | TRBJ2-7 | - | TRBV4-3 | CASSQGTSGDKKQYF | TGCGCCAGCAGCCAAGGGACTAGCGGGGACAAGAAGCAGTACTTC
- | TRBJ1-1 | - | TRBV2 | CASSDAPNTEAFF | TGTGCCAGCAGTGACGCCCCGAACACTGAAGCTTTCTTT
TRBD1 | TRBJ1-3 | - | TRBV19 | CASSLRQGAAGNTIYF | TGTGCCAGTAGTCTTCGACAGGGGGCGGCAGGAAACACCATATATTTT
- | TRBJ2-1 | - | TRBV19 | CASSHRIMGSSYNEQFF | TGTGCCAGTAGCCACCGCATAATGGGAAGCTCCTACAATGAGCAGTTCTTC
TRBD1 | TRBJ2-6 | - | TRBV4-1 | CASSQEGRTGGNGANVLTF | TGCGCCAGCAGCCAAGAAGGGAGGACAGGGGGAAATGGGGCCAACGTCCTGACTTTC
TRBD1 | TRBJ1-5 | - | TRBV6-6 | CASSSGQVGSPQHF | TGTGCCAGCAGTTCAGGACAGGTGGGATCGCCCCAGCATTTT
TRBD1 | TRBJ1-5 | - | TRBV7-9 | CASSLTGGNQPQHF | TGTGCCAGCAGCTTGACAGGGGGCAATCAGCCCCAGCATTTT
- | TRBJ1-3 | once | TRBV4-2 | CASSQASGEGNTIYF | TGTGCCAGCAGCCAAGCGTCGGGGGAAGGAAACACCATATATTTT
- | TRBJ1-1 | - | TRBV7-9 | CASSFSYVDTEAFF | TGTGCCAGCAGCTTCAGCTATGTAGACACTGAAGCTTTCTTT
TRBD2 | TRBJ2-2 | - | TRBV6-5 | CASRGGSFNTGELFF | TGTGCCAGCAGGGGGGGGTCCTTCAACACCGGGGAGCTGTTTTTT
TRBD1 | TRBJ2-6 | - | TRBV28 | CASTNSPFVVRDRGSGANVLTF | TGTGCCAGCACCAATTCCCCTTTCGTCGTCCGGGACAGGGGGTCTGGGGCCAACGTCCTGACTTTC
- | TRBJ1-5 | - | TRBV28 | CASILNGGGQPQHF | TGTGCCAGCATCTTAAACGGGGGCGGACAGCCCCAGCATTTT
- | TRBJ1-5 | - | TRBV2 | CASGIEGSQPQHF | TGTGCCAGCGGGATAGAGGGTAGTCAGCCCCAGCATTTT
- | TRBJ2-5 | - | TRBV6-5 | CASTQKGHPRGVQYF | TGTGCCAGCACCCAAAAGGGACACCCCAGAGGGGTCCAGTACTTC
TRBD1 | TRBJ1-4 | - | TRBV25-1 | CASSAPRTGLTNEKLFF | TGTGCCAGCAGTGCCCCGAGGACAGGGCTAACTAATGAAAAACTGTTTTTT
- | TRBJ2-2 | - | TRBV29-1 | CSGITTGELFF | TGCAGCGGAATCACGACCGGGGAGCTGTTTTTT
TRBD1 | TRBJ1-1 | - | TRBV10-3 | CATLTGKNTEAFF | TGTGCCACCCTGACAGGGAAGAACACTGAAGCTTTCTTT
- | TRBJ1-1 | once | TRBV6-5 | CASSWVNTEAFF | TGTGCCAGCAGTTGGGTTAACACTGAAGCTTTCTTT
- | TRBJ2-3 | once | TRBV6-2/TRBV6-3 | CASSWLTGRSSTDTQYF | TGTGCCAGCAGTTGGCTTACTGGCCGCTCTAGCACAGATACGCAGTATTTT
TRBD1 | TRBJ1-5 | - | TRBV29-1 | CSARTGAAQPQHF | TGCAGCGCACGGACAGGGGCGGCTCAGCCCCAGCATTTT
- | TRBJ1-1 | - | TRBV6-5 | CASSYRRGTNTEAFF | TGTGCCAGCAGTTACCGCAGGGGTACGAACACTGAAGCTTTCTTT
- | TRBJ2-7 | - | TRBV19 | CASSIGTELSYEQYF | TGTGCCAGTAGTATAGGGACAGAACTCTCCTACGAGCAGTACTTC
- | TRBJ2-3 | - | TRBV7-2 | CASTSVVSDTQYF | TGTGCCAGCACCTCCGTCGTGTCGGATACGCAGTATTTT
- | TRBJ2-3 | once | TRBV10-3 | CAISESGGRDTQYF | TGTGCCATCAGTGAGTCGGGAGGACGCGATACGCAGTATTTT
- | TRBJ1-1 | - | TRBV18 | CASSPAAELNTEAFF | TGTGCCAGCTCACCGGCAGCGGAGCTGAACACTGAAGCTTTCTTT
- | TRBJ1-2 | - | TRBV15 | CATSRDGYYTF | TGTGCCACCAGCAGAGACGGTTACTACACCTTC
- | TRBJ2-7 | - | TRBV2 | CAITGLIPYEQYF | TGTGCCATTACAGGGCTAATTCCCTACGAGCAGTACTTC
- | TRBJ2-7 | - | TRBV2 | CASSAEGSSYEQYF | TGTGCCAGCTCGGCAGAGGGGTCCTCCTACGAGCAGTACTTC
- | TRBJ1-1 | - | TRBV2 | CASGRYTEAFF | TGTGCCAGCGGTAGGTACACTGAAGCTTTCTTT
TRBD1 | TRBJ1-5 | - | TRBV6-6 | CASVDRGPLNQPQHF | TGTGCCAGCGTGGACAGGGGCCCCCTAAATCAGCCCCAGCATTTT
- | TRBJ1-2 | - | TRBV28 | CASSLLVLSYGYTF | TGTGCCAGCAGTTTATTGGTTTTGAGCTATGGCTACACCTTC
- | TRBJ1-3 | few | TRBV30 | CAWGSIHGNTIYF | TGTGCCTGGGGCTCCATCCATGGAAACACCATATATTTT
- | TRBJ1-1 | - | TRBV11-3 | CASSPGANTEAFF | TGTGCCAGCAGCCCAGGGGCGAACACTGAAGCTTTCTTT
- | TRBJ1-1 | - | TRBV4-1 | CASSQERRRAGTEAFF | TGCGCCAGCAGCCAAGAGAGGCGCAGGGCGGGCACTGAAGCTTTCTTT
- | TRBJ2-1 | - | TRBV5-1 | CASSLETGQRGEQFF | TGCGCCAGCAGCTTGGAGACAGGCCAACGAGGGGAGCAGTTCTTC
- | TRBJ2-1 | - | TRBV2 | CASSAGASEQFF | TGTGCCAGCAGTGCGGGGGCTTCGGAGCAGTTCTTC